Described below is a single T cell receptor beta chain sequence and its context. The antigen remains unidentified. This sample is drawn from a study of cytomegalovirus exposure and HLA in healthy donors. Donors in the study were healthy people who gave bone marrow. Primers for the PCR totalled 60 Vbeta and 13 Jbeta. Sequenced by immunoSEQ multiplex PCR; TCRdb stores in-frame clones only, minus some. The repertoire holds fewer than 90,000 clones, approximately 72% seen once, with roughly 9.1% in the top ten. Points from the study as a whole: The authors listed over 150 TCR beta chains as cytomegalovirus-associated. Confirmation was obtained in vitro that a few CMV-associated chains are specific for CMV antigens. Sequencing depth roughly uniform across donors was assumed in presence/absence analyses.

The receptor was isolated from a man aged 25 to 45 in good health and CMV-seropositive. Sample: PBMCs.

The CDR3 nucleotides are TGTGCCAGCATGAGGAGCGGGGGGAAGAATGAGCAGTTCTTC. It specifies CASMRSGGKNEQFF. This rearrangement joins TRBV13 to TRBJ2-1; TRBD2 matches at 9 bases. The trim removed 7 bases at V and 7 bases at J, leaving 8 bases unmatched. CDR3 length: 14 residues. Looked up from germline, CDR1 is PRHDT and CDR2 is FYEKMQ (reference sequence).